The next 25 T cell receptor beta chains were all read from a single sample in a study of T-cell memory formation after mild COVID-19 (dated by TCRdb to the early 2020s). Receptor amplification or capture employed 5' RACE. This sample was sequenced with an Illumina NovaSeq 6000. TCRdb itself trimmed the public reads at Q25 with fastp, ran MiXCR and retained productive beta chains. Rows with one shared CDR3 protein collapse into an entry with the most common genes and DNA. Present in this sample are roughly 190,000 distinct CDR3 sequences, around 30% of which were seen just once. The leading ten clones occupy 9.5% to 12% of the sample. Source material: PBMCs or a T cell subset sorted from them (not recorded which). Every receptor here comes from an adult woman who had mild COVID-19 (a few samples of this study predate the infection). The sample titles of this study are shuffled in the database, so cell type and time point are left out; the donor was told from shared clones.

This clonotype was counted ten times or more. V and J are TRBV12-3 or TRBV12-4 and TRBJ1-1; tentative D call: TRBD1 (6 bases). The V gene lost 4 bases and the J gene lost 4 bases, with 13 bases spanning the gap. This CDR3 is built from 14 residues. The CDR3 bases are TGTGCCAGCAGTTCTACAGGGTGGGGCACTGAAGCTTTCTTT. Amino acids: CASSSTGWGTEAFF.

This clonotype came up a few times. This rearrangement joins TRBV30 to TRBJ2-7; 7 bases line up with TRBD1. Unmatched junction bases numbered 5, after V lost 3 bases and J lost 0 bases. Germline CDR1 GTSNPN, CDR2 SVGIG (reference sequence). CDR3 length: 14 amino acids. CDR3 sequence reads: CAWSTGVGSYEQYF. CDR3 DNA: TGTGCCTGGAGCACAGGGGTGGGCTCCTACGAGCAGTACTTC.

V and J are TRBV4-1 and TRBJ2-5; D may be TRBD2 (5 bases). CDR3 length: 14 residues. V shed 0 bases and J shed 4 bases, with 9 bases lying between them. The germline V gene encodes CDR1 MGHRA and CDR2 YSYEKL. This CDR3 reads CASSQDYLAETQYF. CDR3 bases: TGCGCCAGCAGCCAAGATTACCTAGCAGAGACCCAGTACTTC.

The chain combines TRBV6-1 with TRBJ2-5; D is possibly TRBD2 (5 bases). The V gene's germline CDR1 is MNHNS and CDR2 SASEGT. V was pared by 4 bases and J by 1 base, with 13 bases between. The CDR3 consists of 15 residues. The CDR3 DNA reads as TGTGCCAGCAGTGTCCCCCCCACTAGCCAAGAGACCCAGTACTTC. Translation gives CASSVPPTSQETQYF.

The V call is TRBV7-2, the J call TRBJ2-1, with 11 bases identical to TRBD2. Per the germline V gene, CDR1 is SGHTA and CDR2 is FQGNSA. The trim removed 0 bases at V and 4 bases at J, leaving 11 bases unmatched. There are 19 residues in the CDR3. The CDR3 nucleotides read TGTGCCAGCAGCTTAGCCCCACCGCGACTAGCGGGACTTTACAATGAGCAGTTCTTC. As protein: CASSLAPPRLAGLYNEQFF.

The chain joins TRBV25-1 to TRBJ1-1; D might be TRBD1 (6 bases). This CDR3 has 18 residues. The V and J ends lost 3 bases and 2 bases respectively, with 22 bases between them. Germline assignment: CDR1 MGHDK and CDR2 SYGVNS. This CDR3 reads CASSDVMAAPGHNTEAFF. The CDR3 region has the DNA TGTGCCAGCAGTGATGTTATGGCCGCACCGGGACACAACACTGAAGCTTTCTTT.

In DNA, the CDR3 is TGTGCCAGCACCTGGGACAGCAACACTGAAGCTTTCTTT. Translating it yields CASTWDSNTEAFF. V and J are TRBV2 and TRBJ1-1, with 7 bases fitting TRBD1. J gave up 2 bases and V 7 bases, and 4 bases lay outside the gene matches. The CDR3 is made up of 13 amino acids. Per germline, CDR1 SNHLY and CDR2 FYNNEI.

The chain has TRBV12-3 or TRBV12-4 and TRBJ2-7; maybe TRBD1 (6 bases). V lost 2 bases to trimming and J lost 5 bases, with 16 bases between them. This CDR3 is built from 15 residues. The CDR3 region has the DNA TGTGCCAGCAGTTTAAGGGCAGGGGCGATCGACGAGCAGTACTTC. The encoded protein is CASSLRAGAIDEQYF.

The table lists this clonotype with a few counts. In nucleotides, the CDR3 is TGTGCCAGCAGCTTGGGACTAGCGGGAGAGCAGTTCTTC. Amino acids: CASSLGLAGEQFF. The chain combines TRBV11-2 with TRBJ2-1, with 13 bases identical to TRBD2. Germline V gives CDR1 SGHAT, CDR2 FQNNGV. V dropped 3 bases and J dropped 10; count of bases not matched to a gene: 0. The CDR3 extends over 13 amino acids. Full variable domain (missing parts from reference TRBV11-2 and TRBJ2-1): EAGVAQSPRYKIIEKRQSVAFWCNPISGHATLYWYQQILGQGPKLLIQFQNNGVVDDSQLPKDRFSAERLKGVDSTLKIQPAKLEDSAVYLCASSLGLAGEQFFGPGTRLTVL.

This chain uses TRBV7-2 with TRBJ2-3, with D possibly being TRBD2 (6 bases). Trimming stripped 5 bases from V and 8 bases from J, with 20 bases between. CDR1 SGHTA and CDR2 FQGNSA come from the germline V gene. The CDR3 extends over 15 amino acids. As DNA, the CDR3 is TGTGCCAGCAGCGCCGGGGGAGCCCCCACCGGTACGCAGTATTTT. Translated: CASSAGGAPTGTQYF.

This sequence joins TRBV5-1 and TRBJ2-5; 7 positions match TRBD1. Unmatched junction bases numbered 8, after V lost 5 bases and J lost 4 bases. Germline V gene lookup returns CDR1 SGHRS and CDR2 YFSETQ. This CDR3 is 14 amino acids long. CDR3 residues: CASRPRQGPETQYF. The CDR3 DNA is TGCGCCAGCAGGCCCAGACAGGGCCCAGAGACCCAGTACTTC.

This chain joins TRBV24-1 and TRBJ2-7; D is ambiguous. The CDR3 is made up of 12 amino acids. Germline V gene data show CDR1 as KGHDR and CDR2 as SFDVKD. V lost 1 base to trimming and J lost 4 bases, with 4 bases between them. The CDR3 coding sequence is TGTGCCACCAGTGATTTATCTTACGAGCAGTACTTC. Translated: CATSDLSYEQYF.

This chain connects TRBV11-2 to TRBJ1-1, with a weak D call TRBD1 (5 bases). CDR1 is SGHAT and CDR2 is FQNNGV in the germline V gene. The CDR3 consists of 14 residues. The V gene lost 5 bases and the J gene lost 1 base, with 11 bases spanning the gap. CDR3 coding DNA: TGTGCCAGCAGCGCTCTAGGACAGAACACTGAAGCTTTCTTT. Translated: CASSALGQNTEAFF.

There are a few counts of this clonotype. V and J are TRBV27 and TRBJ2-1; D unresolved. The V end lost 3 bases, the J end lost 4 bases, and 7 bases lay between the germline ends. This CDR3 region has 13 residues. The germline V gene encodes CDR1 MNHEY and CDR2 SMNVEV (reference sequence). The CDR3 nucleotides are TGTGCCAGCAGTTTCACAGAGTACAATGAGCAGTTCTTC. Residues: CASSFTEYNEQFF.

This clonotype has just one count. The J gene is TRBJ2-5, the V gene TRBV29-1; TRBD1 aligns across 9 bases. This CDR3 has 13 residues. With V trimmed by 3 bases and J by 5 bases, 4 bases remained unmatched. CDR1 and CDR2 from the germline V gene are SQVTM and ANQGSEA. The CDR3 bases are TGCAGCGTTGATCCAGGACAGGGGGAGACCCAGTACTTC. Encoded protein: CSVDPGQGETQYF.

CDR3 region: CSAKQGAGTDTQYF. CDR3 nucleotides: TGCAGTGCGAAACAGGGGGCCGGCACAGATACGCAGTATTTT. V usage is TRBV20-1 and J usage is TRBJ2-3, with 9 positions matching TRBD1. This CDR3 comprises 14 residues. Per the germline V gene, CDR1 is DFQATT and CDR2 is SNEGSKA (reference sequence). The V and J ends lost 6 bases and 1 base, in that order; junction bases with no gene match: 5.

The chain has TRBV20-1 and TRBJ2-1, with unresolved D. CDR3 size: 13 residues. V was trimmed by 5 bases and J by 9 bases, leaving 17 bases between them. In germline, CDR1 is DFQATT, CDR2 SNEGSKA (reference sequence). This chain's CDR3 is CSAPLGVGREQFF. As DNA, the CDR3 is TGCAGTGCTCCCCTAGGAGTGGGCCGTGAGCAGTTCTTC.

The chain employs TRBV18 and TRBJ2-7, with TRBD1 identical over 10 bases. CDR1 is KGHSH and CDR2 is LQKENI in the germline V gene. Unmatched junction bases numbered 5, after V lost 4 bases and J lost 5 bases. This CDR3 is 14 amino acids long. The CDR3 DNA follows: TGTGCCAGCTCACTGAGGGACAGGGGCCACGAGCAGTACTTC. It is translated as CASSLRDRGHEQYF.

The chain is built from TRBV9 and TRBJ2-1; 10 bases are a match to TRBD2. Losses at the gene ends were 0 bases for V and 5 bases for J; bases not matched to a gene: 2. The CDR3 loop spans 15 amino acids. Germline V CDR1 and CDR2: SGDLS, YYNGEE. CDR3 in amino acids: CASSVGLAGHNEQFF. The CDR3 DNA sequence: TGTGCCAGCAGCGTAGGACTAGCGGGCCACAATGAGCAGTTCTTC.

This clonotype showed up just a few times. The chain uses TRBV20-1 and TRBJ2-1; the D gene is possibly TRBD1 (6 bases). Trimming stripped 5 bases from V and 0 bases from J, with 11 bases between. The CDR3 is 14 residues long. From germline, CDR1 is DFQATT and CDR2 SNEGSKA (reference sequence). The CDR3 loop is CSAGTPRSYNEQFF. The CDR3 DNA follows: TGCAGTGCTGGGACACCTCGCTCCTACAATGAGCAGTTCTTC.

The chain couples TRBV4-2 to TRBJ1-3; D is possibly TRBD1 (6 bases). The CDR3 extends over 19 amino acids. The V end lost 4 bases, the J end lost 0 bases, and 22 bases lay between the germline ends. Germline V gives CDR1 LGHNA, CDR2 YNFKEQ. The CDR3 spells CASSPKRGVSIFSGNTIYF. The CDR3 DNA is TGTGCCAGCAGCCCTAAAAGGGGGGTGTCCATCTTCTCTGGAAACACCATATATTTT.

This clonotype was found a few times. The rearrangement uses TRBV30 and TRBJ1-1; TRBD1 aligns across 7 bases. Germline lookup yields CDR1 GTSNPN and CDR2 SVGIG (reference sequence). V was pared by 2 bases and J by 0 bases, with 15 bases of the junction left unmatched. The CDR3 runs 18 residues. CDR3 region: CAWSPPTGAPPMNTEAFF. DNA for the CDR3: TGTGCCTGGAGTCCCCCTACAGGGGCCCCCCCTATGAACACTGAAGCTTTCTTT.

The chain employs TRBV7-9 and TRBJ2-5, with TRBD2 identical over 13 bases. The CDR3 sequence is 16 residues long. Germline CDR1 and CDR2: SEHNR and FQNEAQ (reference sequence). V lost 2 bases to trimming and J lost 2 bases; unmatched junction nucleotides: 2. The CDR3 sequence is CASSLRGLAGQETQYF. Here the CDR3 DNA reads TGTGCCAGCAGCTTAAGGGGACTAGCGGGGCAAGAGACCCAGTACTTC.

Of note for this clonotype: One base away lies a much larger clone, so this may be a sequencing read error. The chain joins TRBV13 to TRBJ2-5; maybe TRBD1 (5 bases). CDR1 is PRHDT, CDR2 FYEKMQ, per germline (reference sequence). CDR3 length: 12 amino acids. The CDR3 nucleotides read TGTGCCAGCAGCGGGGCTCAAGAGATCCAGTACTTC. Translated, it gives CASSGAQEIQYF. The complete variable domain, with remaining parts taken from reference TRBV13 and TRBJ2-5, reads AAGVIQSPRHLIKEKRETATLKCYPIPRHDTVYWYQQGPGQDPQFLISFYEKMQSDKGSIPDRFSAQQFSDYHSELNMSSLELGDSALYFCASSGAQEIQYFGPGTRLLVL.

This chain joins TRBV7-6 and TRBJ2-7; TRBD2 aligns across 8 bases. The CDR3 is 18 residues long. J lost 2 bases, V lost 5 bases, and 17 bases had no gene match. CDR1 SGHVS and CDR2 FNYEAQ come from the germline V gene. The CDR3 protein is CASSPAGRVGFSAYEQYF. The DNA of the CDR3 is TGTGCCAGCAGCCCCGCCGGGAGGGTCGGATTCAGTGCCTACGAGCAGTACTTC.